This T cell receptor beta chain was observed in a study of blood T cell repertoires in COVID-19. Study-wide background: The analysed material was cDNA or gDNA that came from T cells, B-cell-depleted T cells, or PBMCs.

Assay used: immunoSEQ multiplex PCR; TCRdb lists only in-frame clones, some missing. The sample has approximately 190,000 clones; about 82% are singletons. Germline V CDR1 and CDR2: LNHDA, SQIVND (reference sequence). Germline trimming cut 1 base from V and 0 bases from J; bases unmatched to any gene: 0. There are 16 residues in the CDR3. The chain combines TRBV19 with TRBJ2-1, with 10 bases aligning to TRBD2. The sequence derives from a woman aged 25 to 39 with acute or convalescent COVID-19. The sample taken for sequencing was peripheral blood. CDR3 residues: CASSIVAGGSYNEQFF. The CDR3 bases are TGTGCCAGTAGTATAGTAGCGGGAGGCTCCTACAATGAGCAGTTCTTC.